These T cell receptor beta chains were read from a single sample in a study of resident and recirculating memory T cells in vitiligo. Clones were read by immunoSEQ multiplex PCR, and TCRdb kept only the in-frame ones, dropping some. The sample contains more than 70,000 clones, 92% of which appear only once. Specimen: blood. The origin of the receptors is a male donor with vitiligo. Each CDR3 is given with its conserved first and last residue. D genes are given only for firm matches. Part of the rows lack a size; the others show once, few, many or a class for expanded clones.

d_gene	len	abundance	v_gene	j_gene	CDR3aa	CDR3nt
TRBD1	14	.	TRBV27	TRBJ2-7	CASSLLGQGNEQYF	TGTGCCAGCAGTTTATTGGGACAGGGAAACGAGCAGTACTTC
.	14	.	TRBV10-3	TRBJ2-6	CAISREPGANVLTF	TGTGCCATCAGCAGGGAACCTGGGGCCAACGTCCTGACTTTC
.	11	.	TRBV19	TRBJ1-2	CASSGGDGYTF	TGTGCCAGTAGCGGGGGAGATGGCTACACCTTC
.	13	.	TRBV7-8	TRBJ2-3	CASSSVVLDTQYF	TGTGCCAGCAGCTCCGTTGTCTTAGATACGCAGTATTTT
.	12	.	TRBV19	TRBJ2-7	CASSDRGYEQYF	TGTGCCAGTAGCGATAGGGGTTACGAGCAGTACTTC
.	15	.	TRBV11-2	TRBJ2-5	CASSHNVQGQETQYF	TGTGCCAGCAGCCACAACGTCCAGGGCCAAGAGACCCAGTACTTC
.	12	.	TRBV7-9	TRBJ2-7	CASSLAKYEQYF	TGTGCCAGCAGCTTGGCCAAGTACGAGCAGTACTTC
.	15	.	TRBV27	TRBJ1-2	CASSLNRLFNYGYTF	TGTGCCAGCAGTTTAAACAGGCTTTTTAACTATGGCTACACCTTC
.	14	.	TRBV18	TRBJ2-7	CASSPSTGTYEQYF	TGTGCCAGCTCACCATCTACAGGAACCTACGAGCAGTACTTC
TRBD1	16	.	TRBV9	TRBJ2-3	CASSADRGQATDTQYF	TGTGCCAGCAGCGCCGACAGGGGGCAGGCCACAGATACGCAGTATTTT
TRBD1	16	.	TRBV18	TRBJ2-1	CASSPYTGTGINEQFF	TGTGCCAGCTCACCTTATACCGGGACAGGGATCAATGAGCAGTTCTTC
TRBD1	17	.	TRBV5-1	TRBJ2-5	CASSWSGTVGFGETQYF	TGCGCCAGCAGCTGGTCCGGGACAGTGGGCTTTGGGGAGACCCAGTACTTC
TRBD1	14	.	TRBV27	TRBJ1-2	CASSLWAGGYGYTF	TGTGCCAGCAGTTTATGGGCAGGGGGCTATGGCTACACCTTC
.	15	.	TRBV4-1	TRBJ2-7	CASSQVQSNSYEQYF	TGCGCCAGCAGCCAAGTGCAGTCAAACTCCTACGAGCAGTACTTC
.	11	.	TRBV28	TRBJ2-7	CASSQNYEQYF	TGTGCCAGCAGCCAGAACTACGAGCAGTACTTC
TRBD2	17	.	TRBV10-3	TRBJ2-1	CAISESGTSGAYNEQFF	TGTGCCATCAGTGAGTCGGGGACTAGCGGGGCCTACAATGAGCAGTTCTTC
TRBD2	20	.	TRBV27	TRBJ2-1	CASSLSTPTSGHSSYNEQFF	TGTGCCAGCAGTTTATCCACCCCTACTAGCGGACACAGCTCCTACAATGAGCAGTTCTTC
TRBD1	16	.	TRBV19	TRBJ1-1	CASSIGRQGLYTEAFF	TGTGCCAGTAGTATTGGCCGACAGGGATTGTACACTGAAGCTTTCTTT
.	17	.	TRBV1	TRBJ1-1	CTSSQASVWAALTEAFF	TGCACCAGCAGCCAAGCCTCGGTATGGGCTGCCCTCACTGAAGCTTTCTTT
.	13	few	TRBV30	TRBJ1-2	CAWSVRGWDGYTF	TGTGCCTGGAGTGTACGGGGTTGGGATGGCTACACCTTC
TRBD1	15	.	TRBV7-2	TRBJ1-5	CASSIPGQSNQPQHF	TGTGCCAGCAGCATACCGGGACAGAGCAATCAGCCCCAGCATTTT
.	18	.	TRBV18	TRBJ2-4	CASSRITGFVGAKNIQYF	TGTGCCAGCTCGCGGATAACAGGGTTTGTTGGAGCCAAAAACATTCAGTACTTC
TRBD1	17	.	TRBV12-5	TRBJ1-2	CASGFALTGGIGYGYTF	TGTGCTAGTGGTTTCGCCCTCACAGGGGGCATCGGCTATGGCTACACCTTC
TRBD2	18	.	TRBV7-2	TRBJ2-1	CASSQDPPLASSYNEQFF	TGTGCCAGCAGCCAAGACCCCCCACTAGCGAGCTCCTACAATGAGCAGTTCTTC